This T cell receptor (beta chain) stems from a study of shared clonotypes between healthy human individuals. Study-wide findings and caveats: Non-shared clonotypes showed lower generation probabilities than clonotypes common to all four donors.

Sequencing was performed with immunoSEQ multiplex PCR; in TCRdb, only in-frame clones are kept and a portion is missing. The table lists about 1.5 million clones, 95% to 99% of them singletons. Negatively enriched CD4+ T cells were divided by CD45RA into naive and memory. In regard to this clone: Its target is not known.

The receptor's source is a man between 25 and 39 years old in good health. The sequencing sample was made of naive CD4+ T cells sorted from blood. The subset was: CD45RA+ positively selected.

The CDR3 here is CASSLNGGVLGYTF. The CDR3 DNA is TGTGCCAGCAGCTTAAATGGGGGGGTGCTTGGCTACACCTTC. The chain has TRBV7-8 and TRBJ1-2, with a possible D match to TRBD1 (5 bases). Trimming stripped 2 bases from V and 7 bases from J, with 14 bases between. Germline lookup yields CDR1 SGHVS and CDR2 FQNEAQ. The CDR3 extends over 14 amino acids. Supplemented by reference TRBV7-8 and TRBJ1-2, the full variable domain reads GAGVSQSPRYKVAKRGQDVALRCDPISGHVSLFWYQQALGQGPEFLTYFQNEAQLDKSGLPSDRFFAERPEGSVSTLKIQRTQQEDSAVYLCASSLNGGVLGYTFGSGTRLTVV.